This TCR beta chain was profiled in a study of radiation and T cells in renal cell carcinoma. Points from the study as a whole: From baseline, blood top tumor clonotypes peaked at 2 weeks post-radiation.

The sample's time point: baseline pretreatment blood. As for treatment: 15 Gy SBRT to primary tumor, nephrectomy 4 weeks later. The data were produced by immunoSEQ multiplex PCR, yet TCRdb's version contains in-frame clones alone and is incomplete. This table holds some 110,000 clones, roughly four fifths found once. This clone was seen only once. No antigen is known for it. CDR3 length equals 15 residues. Trimming removed 1 base from V and 1 base from J, with 7 bases in between. Germline CDR1 and CDR2: KGHSH and LQKENI. The V call is TRBV18, the J call TRBJ2-2; D gene uncertain. The input for sequencing was blood, taken from a patient whose treatment included radiotherapy and nephrectomy. The receptor comes from a woman in her sixties or seventies with renal cell carcinoma. The CDR3 protein is CASSPLRQNTGELFF. In DNA, the CDR3 is TGTGCCAGCTCACCACTGCGGCAGAACACCGGGGAGCTGTTTTTT.